The rows below give T cell receptor beta chains drawn from one sample of a study of beta chain features in type 1 diabetes. TCRdb's table, derived via immunoSEQ multiplex PCR, lists solely in-frame clones and lacks some. The sample lists around 150,000 clones; under 9.5% were seen once. The sequenced material came from central memory CD4+ T cells from blood. Source of these receptors: a man aged 18 to 30 in good health. Each CDR3 is given with its conserved first and last residue. A D gene is named only where the DNA matches it firmly. Clone sizes are given selectively: once, few, many, or a class where the clone is expanded.

clone size: -; D gene: TRBD1; J gene: TRBJ2-7; V gene: TRBV19; CDR3 protein: CASSPPGQGFYEQYF; CDR3 DNA: TGTGCCAGTAGTCCCCCGGGACAGGGTTTCTACGAGCAGTACTTC
clone size: -; D gene: -; J gene: TRBJ2-3; V gene: TRBV4-2; CDR3 protein: CASSQLTGFSGPDTQYF; CDR3 DNA: TGTGCCAGCAGCCAGCTTACAGGGTTTTCGGGCCCAGATACGCAGTATTTT
clone size: -; D gene: TRBD2; J gene: TRBJ2-1; V gene: TRBV15; CDR3 protein: CATSRDRSRLAGGNEQFF; CDR3 DNA: TGTGCCACCAGCAGAGATCGTTCCCGACTAGCGGGTGGTAATGAGCAGTTCTTC
clone size: -; D gene: TRBD1; J gene: TRBJ1-1; V gene: TRBV27; CDR3 protein: CASSSTGTGGRAFF; CDR3 DNA: TGTGCCAGCAGTTCGACCGGGACAGGGGGCCGAGCTTTCTTT
clone size: few; D gene: TRBD2; J gene: TRBJ2-1; V gene: TRBV7-3; CDR3 protein: CASSPGSGSYNEQFF; CDR3 DNA: TGTGCCAGCAGCCCGGGGAGCGGGAGTTACAATGAGCAGTTCTTC
clone size: few; D gene: -; J gene: TRBJ2-4; V gene: TRBV5-5; CDR3 protein: CASSWDLEGNIQYF; CDR3 DNA: TGTGCCAGCAGCTGGGATCTAGAGGGAAACATTCAGTACTTC
clone size: few; D gene: TRBD1; J gene: TRBJ2-3; V gene: TRBV7-2; CDR3 protein: CASSLTGPTDTQYF; CDR3 DNA: TGTGCCAGCAGCTTGACAGGGCCCACAGATACGCAGTATTTT
clone size: few; D gene: -; J gene: TRBJ1-6; V gene: TRBV18; CDR3 protein: CASSPGFGSDSPLHF; CDR3 DNA: TGTGCCAGCTCACCAGGGTTCGGGTCTGATTCACCCCTCCACTTT
clone size: -; D gene: -; J gene: TRBJ1-5; V gene: TRBV19; CDR3 protein: CASSFPQDNQPQHF; CDR3 DNA: TGTGCCAGTAGTTTCCCCCAGGACAATCAGCCCCAGCATTTT
clone size: few; D gene: -; J gene: TRBJ2-3; V gene: TRBV21-1; CDR3 protein: CASSTLTQYF; CDR3 DNA: TGTGCCAGCAGCACACTCACGCAGTATTTT
clone size: -; D gene: -; J gene: TRBJ1-2; V gene: TRBV7-2; CDR3 protein: CASSFDRTNGYGYTF; CDR3 DNA: TGTGCCAGCAGCTTTGACAGGACCAACGGCTATGGCTACACCTTC
clone size: many; D gene: -; J gene: TRBJ2-7; V gene: TRBV7-2; CDR3 protein: CASSLAGPGYEQYF; CDR3 DNA: TGTGCCAGCAGCTTAGCGGGGCCCGGTTACGAGCAGTACTTC
clone size: few; D gene: -; J gene: TRBJ2-7; V gene: TRBV29-1; CDR3 protein: CSVSTRGRGVFEQYF; CDR3 DNA: TGCAGCGTTTCAACTCGCGGCAGGGGGGTATTCGAGCAGTACTTC
clone size: few; D gene: TRBD1; J gene: TRBJ1-5; V gene: TRBV28; CDR3 protein: CASSPRTGYNQPQHF; CDR3 DNA: TGTGCCAGCAGTCCCCGGACAGGGTACAATCAGCCCCAGCATTTT
clone size: many; D gene: TRBD1; J gene: TRBJ1-2; V gene: TRBV23-1; CDR3 protein: CASTSTGGFGYTF; CDR3 DNA: TGCGCCAGCACCTCGACAGGGGGCTTTGGCTACACCTTC
clone size: few; D gene: -; J gene: TRBJ2-7; V gene: TRBV30; CDR3 protein: CAWSRYYEQYF; CDR3 DNA: TGTGCCTGGTCCAGATACTACGAGCAGTACTTC
clone size: few; D gene: -; J gene: TRBJ2-1; V gene: TRBV30; CDR3 protein: CAWTRQGGYNEQFF; CDR3 DNA: TGTGCCTGGACCAGACAGGGAGGATACAATGAGCAGTTCTTC
clone size: -; D gene: -; J gene: TRBJ1-5; V gene: TRBV6-1; CDR3 protein: CASTEPGGHEPQHF; CDR3 DNA: TGTGCCAGCACCGAACCGGGCGGGCACGAGCCCCAGCATTTT
clone size: -; D gene: TRBD2; J gene: TRBJ2-5; V gene: TRBV7-8; CDR3 protein: CASSLALAGAAETQYF; CDR3 DNA: TGTGCCAGCAGCTTAGCTCTAGCGGGAGCCGCAGAGACCCAGTACTTC
clone size: -; D gene: TRBD1; J gene: TRBJ2-3; V gene: TRBV6-5; CDR3 protein: CASARTGGSDTQYF; CDR3 DNA: TGTGCCAGCGCCCGAACAGGGGGCTCAGATACGCAGTATTTT
clone size: few; D gene: TRBD1; J gene: TRBJ1-2; V gene: TRBV2; CDR3 protein: CASTFLGTGNSGYTF; CDR3 DNA: TGTGCCAGCACTTTTCTCGGGACAGGGAATTCGGGCTACACCTTC
clone size: few; D gene: TRBD2; J gene: TRBJ2-7; V gene: TRBV29-1; CDR3 protein: CSVGGLAGVGEQYF; CDR3 DNA: TGCAGCGTTGGGGGACTAGCGGGAGTAGGTGAGCAGTACTTC
clone size: few; D gene: TRBD2; J gene: TRBJ2-5; V gene: TRBV28; CDR3 protein: CASSFQGLAGETQYF; CDR3 DNA: TGTGCCAGCAGTTTCCAGGGACTAGCGGGAGAGACCCAGTACTTC
clone size: few; D gene: TRBD1; J gene: TRBJ2-1; V gene: TRBV15; CDR3 protein: CATSSGQGYNEQFF; CDR3 DNA: TGTGCCACCAGCTCGGGACAGGGCTACAATGAGCAGTTCTTC
clone size: -; D gene: TRBD1; J gene: TRBJ2-4; V gene: TRBV27; CDR3 protein: CASSPGTGVFLLAKNIQYF; CDR3 DNA: TGTGCCAGCAGCCCCGGGACAGGGGTTTTCCTATTAGCCAAAAACATTCAGTACTTC
clone size: many; D gene: -; J gene: TRBJ2-5; V gene: TRBV29-1; CDR3 protein: CSGRRGAETQYF; CDR3 DNA: TGCAGCGGGAGAAGAGGTGCGGAGACCCAGTACTTC
clone size: few; D gene: TRBD2; J gene: TRBJ2-5; V gene: TRBV28; CDR3 protein: CASTPGGGETQYF; CDR3 DNA: TGTGCCAGCACCCCCGGGGGGGGAGAGACCCAGTACTTC
clone size: -; D gene: TRBD2; J gene: TRBJ2-1; V gene: TRBV19; CDR3 protein: CASSLPPVLAGIYNEQFF; CDR3 DNA: TGTGCCAGTAGTCTACCCCCAGTGCTAGCGGGAATCTACAATGAGCAGTTCTTC
clone size: -; D gene: TRBD2; J gene: TRBJ2-7; V gene: TRBV4-2; CDR3 protein: CASSIGTIYEQYF; CDR3 DNA: TGTGCCAGCAGCATCGGGACTATTTACGAGCAGTACTTC
clone size: few; D gene: -; J gene: TRBJ2-1; V gene: TRBV15; CDR3 protein: CATSRDISAGAYNEQFF; CDR3 DNA: TGTGCCACCAGCAGAGACATCTCGGCAGGGGCCTACAATGAGCAGTTCTTC
clone size: -; D gene: TRBD2; J gene: TRBJ2-3; V gene: TRBV4-2; CDR3 protein: CASSQRALAGSTDTQYF; CDR3 DNA: TGTGCCAGCAGCCAAAGGGCCCTAGCGGGGAGCACAGATACGCAGTATTTT
clone size: few; D gene: -; J gene: TRBJ2-7; V gene: TRBV5-4; CDR3 protein: CASSLGGYEQYF; CDR3 DNA: TGTGCCAGCAGCTTGGGAGGGTACGAGCAGTACTTC
clone size: few; D gene: TRBD1; J gene: TRBJ2-7; V gene: TRBV5-8; CDR3 protein: CASSSFSRQGAYEQYF; CDR3 DNA: TGTGCCAGCAGCTCATTCTCCCGACAGGGGGCCTACGAGCAGTACTTC
clone size: -; D gene: -; J gene: TRBJ2-7; V gene: TRBV4-1; CDR3 protein: CASSQEAYSGLFYEQYF; CDR3 DNA: TGCGCCAGCAGCCAAGAGGCCTATAGCGGACTCTTCTACGAGCAGTACTTC
clone size: few; D gene: -; J gene: TRBJ2-3; V gene: TRBV28; CDR3 protein: CASSLQGNEPSLGAF; CDR3 DNA: TGTGCCAGCAGTTTACAGGGGAACGAACCTTCGTTAGGTGCGTTT
clone size: -; D gene: -; J gene: TRBJ1-2; V gene: TRBV4-1; CDR3 protein: CASSQDPGREHGYTF; CDR3 DNA: TGCGCCAGCAGCCAAGACCCGGGGAGGGAGCATGGCTACACCTTC
clone size: -; D gene: TRBD1; J gene: TRBJ1-1; V gene: TRBV7-2; CDR3 protein: CASSRQGRETEAFF; CDR3 DNA: TGTGCCAGCAGCCGACAGGGACGAGAGACTGAAGCTTTCTTT
clone size: few; D gene: TRBD1; J gene: TRBJ1-6; V gene: TRBV30; CDR3 protein: CAWALDRGPMRSYNSPLHF; CDR3 DNA: TGTGCCTGGGCCTTAGACAGGGGGCCGATGCGCTCCTATAATTCACCCCTCCACTTT
clone size: -; D gene: -; J gene: TRBJ1-5; V gene: TRBV18; CDR3 protein: CASSPAASRNQPQHF; CDR3 DNA: TGTGCCAGCTCACCAGCGGCAAGCCGGAATCAGCCCCAGCATTTT
clone size: many; D gene: -; J gene: TRBJ2-1; V gene: TRBV27; CDR3 protein: CASSLVASRAYNEQFF; CDR3 DNA: TGTGCCAGCAGTTTAGTGGCTAGCCGAGCCTACAATGAGCAGTTCTTC
clone size: many; D gene: -; J gene: TRBJ1-1; V gene: TRBV29-1; CDR3 protein: CSVTRQRAFF; CDR3 DNA: TGCAGCGTAACCAGACAGAGGGCTTTCTTT
clone size: few; D gene: -; J gene: TRBJ1-3; V gene: TRBV30; CDR3 protein: CAWSPGAGNTIYF; CDR3 DNA: TGTGCCTGGAGTCCAGGGGCTGGAAACACCATATATTTT
clone size: many; D gene: TRBD1; J gene: TRBJ2-3; V gene: TRBV13; CDR3 protein: CASSTWTGVRDTQYF; CDR3 DNA: TGTGCCAGCAGCACTTGGACAGGGGTTAGGGATACGCAGTATTTT
clone size: few; D gene: -; J gene: TRBJ2-5; V gene: TRBV5-6; CDR3 protein: CASSFLGQNKETQYF; CDR3 DNA: TGTGCCAGCAGCTTTCTTGGACAGAATAAAGAGACCCAGTACTTC
clone size: -; D gene: -; J gene: TRBJ2-2; V gene: TRBV7-2; CDR3 protein: CASSLEQITGELFF; CDR3 DNA: TGTGCCAGCAGCTTAGAACAGATCACCGGGGAGCTGTTTTTT
clone size: few; D gene: -; J gene: TRBJ1-6; V gene: TRBV11-2; CDR3 protein: CASSLETRQSPLHF; CDR3 DNA: TGTGCCAGCAGCTTAGAAACGAGGCAATCACCCCTCCACTTT